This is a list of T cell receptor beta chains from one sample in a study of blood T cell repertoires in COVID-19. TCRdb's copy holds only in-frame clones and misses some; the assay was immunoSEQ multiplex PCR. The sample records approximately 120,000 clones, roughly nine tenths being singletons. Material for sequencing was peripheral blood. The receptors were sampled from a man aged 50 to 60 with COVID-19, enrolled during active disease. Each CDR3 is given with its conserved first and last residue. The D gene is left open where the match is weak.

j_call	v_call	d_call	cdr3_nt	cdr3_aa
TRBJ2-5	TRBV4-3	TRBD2	TGCGCCAGCAGCCGAGGACTAGCGGGAGGAGAGACCCAGTACTTC	CASSRGLAGGETQYF
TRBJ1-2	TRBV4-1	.	TGCGCCAGCAGCCTCCGGGGTGGGCAAGACTATGGCTACACCTTC	CASSLRGGQDYGYTF
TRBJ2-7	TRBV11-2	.	TGTGCCAGCAGCCGATCTAGGGGAACCTACGAGCAGTACTTC	CASSRSRGTYEQYF
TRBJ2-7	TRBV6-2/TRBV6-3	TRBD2	TGTGCCAGCAGTTACCTTCTCCGGGACTATCGCGAGCAGTACTTC	CASSYLLRDYREQYF
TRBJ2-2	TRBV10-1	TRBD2	TGCGCCAGCAGCCCCAGAGGGAGCGGGAGATCATACGGGGAGCTGTTTTTT	CASSPRGSGRSYGELFF
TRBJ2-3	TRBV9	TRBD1	TGTGCCAGCAGCGTATCCGGGACAGGGGGGCCAGATACGCAGTATTTT	CASSVSGTGGPDTQYF
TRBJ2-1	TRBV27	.	TGTGCCAGCAGAGTTCTAGGATCCTCCTACAATGAGCAGTTCTTC	CASRVLGSSYNEQFF
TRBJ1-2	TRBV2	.	TGTGCCAGCAGGGACAACAGTAACTATGGCTACACCTTC	CASRDNSNYGYTF
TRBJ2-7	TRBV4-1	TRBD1	TGCGCCAGCAGCCAAGGACAGGGGTCCTACGAGCAGTACTTC	CASSQGQGSYEQYF
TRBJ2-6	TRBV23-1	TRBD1	TGCGCCAGCAGTCGCACCGGGACAGGGAGACCTTACTCTGGGGCCAACGTCCTGACTTTC	CASSRTGTGRPYSGANVLTF
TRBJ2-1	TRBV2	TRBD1	TGTGCCAGCAGTCAGGGGGAATACAATGAGCAGTTCTTC	CASSQGEYNEQFF
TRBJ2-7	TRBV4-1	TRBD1	TGCGCCAGCAGCCAATTATTGACAGGGGCATACGAGCAGTACTTC	CASSQLLTGAYEQYF
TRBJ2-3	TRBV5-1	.	TGCGCCAGCAGCTTGGACCCGGGGCTGACAGGCAGGACAGATACGCAGTATTTT	CASSLDPGLTGRTDTQYF
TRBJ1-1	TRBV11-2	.	TGTGCCAGCAGCTTTCAGTACACTGAAGCTTTCTTT	CASSFQYTEAFF
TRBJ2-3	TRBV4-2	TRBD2	TGTGCCAGCAGCCAAGTTCCGGCGTCGGCTAGCGGACATACGCAGTATTTT	CASSQVPASASGHTQYF